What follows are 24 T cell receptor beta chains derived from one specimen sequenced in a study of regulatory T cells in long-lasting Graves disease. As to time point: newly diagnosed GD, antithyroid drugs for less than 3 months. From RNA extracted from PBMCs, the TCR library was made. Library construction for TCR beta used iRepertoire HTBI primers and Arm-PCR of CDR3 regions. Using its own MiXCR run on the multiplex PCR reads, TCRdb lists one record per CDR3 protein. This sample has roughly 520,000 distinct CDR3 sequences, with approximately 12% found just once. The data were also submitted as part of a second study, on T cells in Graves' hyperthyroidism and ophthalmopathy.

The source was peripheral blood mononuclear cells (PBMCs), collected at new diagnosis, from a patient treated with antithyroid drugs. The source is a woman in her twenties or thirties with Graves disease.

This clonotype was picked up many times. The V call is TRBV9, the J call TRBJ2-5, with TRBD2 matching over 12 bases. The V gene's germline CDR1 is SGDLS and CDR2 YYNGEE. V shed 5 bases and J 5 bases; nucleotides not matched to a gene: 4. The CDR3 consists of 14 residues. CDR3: CASSPSGRDETQYF. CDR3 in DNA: TGTGCCAGCAGTCCTAGCGGGAGGGATGAGACCCAGTACTTC.

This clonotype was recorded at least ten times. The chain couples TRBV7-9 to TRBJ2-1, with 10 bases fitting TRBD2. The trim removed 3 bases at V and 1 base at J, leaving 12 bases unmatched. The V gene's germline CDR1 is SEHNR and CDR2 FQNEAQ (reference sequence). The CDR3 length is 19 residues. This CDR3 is CASSFVKAGGFLSYNEQFF. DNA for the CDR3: TGTGCCAGCAGCTTTGTTAAAGCGGGAGGGTTTTTGTCCTACAATGAGCAGTTCTTC.

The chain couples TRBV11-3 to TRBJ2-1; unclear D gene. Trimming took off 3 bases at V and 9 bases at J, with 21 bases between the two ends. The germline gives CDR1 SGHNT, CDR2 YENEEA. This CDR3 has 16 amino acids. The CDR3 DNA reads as TGTGCCAGCAGCTTTGGGTTGCCAGCCCGATCAGGTGAGCAGTTCTTC. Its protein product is CASSFGLPARSGEQFF.

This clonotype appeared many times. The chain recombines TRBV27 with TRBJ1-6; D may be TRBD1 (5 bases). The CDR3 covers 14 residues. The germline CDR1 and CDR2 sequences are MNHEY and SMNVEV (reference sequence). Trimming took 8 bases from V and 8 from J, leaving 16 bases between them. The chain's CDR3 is CASAPGDVYSPLHF. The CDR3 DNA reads TGTGCCAGCGCTCCCGGGGACGTGTATTCACCCCTCCACTTT.

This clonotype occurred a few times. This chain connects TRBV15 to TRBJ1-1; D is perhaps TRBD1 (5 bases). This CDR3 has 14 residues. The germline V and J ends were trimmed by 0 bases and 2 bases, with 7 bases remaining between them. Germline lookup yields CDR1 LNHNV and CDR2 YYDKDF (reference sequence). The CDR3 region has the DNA TGTGCCACCAGCAGAGACAGGGCCAACACTGAAGCTTTCTTT. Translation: CATSRDRANTEAFF. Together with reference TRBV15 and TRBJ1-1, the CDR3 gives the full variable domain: DAMVIQNPRYQVTQFGKPVTLSCSQTLNHNVMYWYQQKSSQAPKLLFHYYDKDFNNEADTPDNFQSRRPNTSFCFLDIRSPGLGDTAMYLCATSRDRANTEAFFGQGTRLTVV.

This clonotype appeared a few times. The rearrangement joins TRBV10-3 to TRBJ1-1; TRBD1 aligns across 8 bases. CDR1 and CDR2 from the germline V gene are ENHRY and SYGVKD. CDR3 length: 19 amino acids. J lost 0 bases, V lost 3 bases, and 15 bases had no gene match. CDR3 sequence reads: CAISELSRGRNIMNTEAFF. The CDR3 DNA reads TGTGCCATCAGTGAATTAAGCAGGGGGCGAAATATAATGAACACTGAAGCTTTCTTT.

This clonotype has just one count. Here the CDR3 reads CASRWGPRRNTEAFF. DNA for the CDR3: TGCGCCAGCAGATGGGGGCCCAGGAGAAACACTGAAGCTTTCTTT. V is TRBV4-3 and J is TRBJ1-1, with a weak D call TRBD1 (6 bases). The CDR3 has 15 amino acids. V dropped 6 bases and J dropped 2 bases, with 16 bases sitting between them. Looked up from germline, CDR1 is LGHNA and CDR2 is YSLEER.

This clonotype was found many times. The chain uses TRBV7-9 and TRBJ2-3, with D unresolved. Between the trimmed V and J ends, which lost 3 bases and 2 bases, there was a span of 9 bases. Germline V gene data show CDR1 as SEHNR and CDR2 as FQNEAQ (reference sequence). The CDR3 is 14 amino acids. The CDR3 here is CASSFSFHTDTQYF. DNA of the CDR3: TGTGCCAGCAGCTTCAGCTTTCACACAGATACGCAGTATTTT.

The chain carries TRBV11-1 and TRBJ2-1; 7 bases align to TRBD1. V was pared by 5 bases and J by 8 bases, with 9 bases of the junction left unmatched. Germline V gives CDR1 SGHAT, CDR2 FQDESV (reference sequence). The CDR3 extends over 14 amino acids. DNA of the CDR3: TGTGCCAGCAGCGAGAGGGGACAGTCCGATGAGCAGTTCTTC. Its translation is CASSERGQSDEQFF.

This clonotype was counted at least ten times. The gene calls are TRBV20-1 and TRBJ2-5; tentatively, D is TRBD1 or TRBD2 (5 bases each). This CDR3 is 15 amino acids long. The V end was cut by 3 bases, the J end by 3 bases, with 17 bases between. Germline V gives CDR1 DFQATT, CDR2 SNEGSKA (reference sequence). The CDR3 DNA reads TGCAGTGCTAGGGACCTTGGGGGATTCGAAGAGACCCAGTACTTC. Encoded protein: CSARDLGGFEETQYF.

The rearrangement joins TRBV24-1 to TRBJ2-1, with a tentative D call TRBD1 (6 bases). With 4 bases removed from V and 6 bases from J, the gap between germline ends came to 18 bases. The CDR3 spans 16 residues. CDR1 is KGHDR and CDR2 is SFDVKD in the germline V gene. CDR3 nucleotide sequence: TGTGCCACCAGTGACGAACAGGGAGTAACGCTCAATGAGCAGTTCTTC. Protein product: CATSDEQGVTLNEQFF.

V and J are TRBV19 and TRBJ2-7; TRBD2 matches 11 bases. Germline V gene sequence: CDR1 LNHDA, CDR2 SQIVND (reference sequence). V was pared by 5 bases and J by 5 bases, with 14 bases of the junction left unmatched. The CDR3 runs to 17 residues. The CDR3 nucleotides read TGTGCCAGTAGTGGCCCCAGAACTAGCGGGAGTTCCCACGAGCAGTACTTC. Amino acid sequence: CASSGPRTSGSSHEQYF.

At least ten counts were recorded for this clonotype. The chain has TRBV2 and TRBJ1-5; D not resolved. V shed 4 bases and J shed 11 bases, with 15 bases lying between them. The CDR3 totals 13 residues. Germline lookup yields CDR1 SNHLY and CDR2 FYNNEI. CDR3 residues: CASSVGGGVAQHF. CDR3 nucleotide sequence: TGTGCCAGCAGTGTTGGCGGTGGGGTGGCCCAGCATTTT.

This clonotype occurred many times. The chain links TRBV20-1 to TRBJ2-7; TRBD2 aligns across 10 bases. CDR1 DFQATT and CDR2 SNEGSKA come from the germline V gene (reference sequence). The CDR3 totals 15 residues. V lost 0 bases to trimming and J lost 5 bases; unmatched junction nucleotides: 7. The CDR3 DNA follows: TGCAGTGCTAGAGATCGCCTAGCGGGAGAGGACGAGCAGTACTTC. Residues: CSARDRLAGEDEQYF.

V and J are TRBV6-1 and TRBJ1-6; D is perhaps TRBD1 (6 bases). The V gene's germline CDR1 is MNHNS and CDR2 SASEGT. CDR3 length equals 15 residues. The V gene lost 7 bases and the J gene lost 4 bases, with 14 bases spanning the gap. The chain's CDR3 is CASTLGGLYNSPLHF. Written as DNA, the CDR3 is TGTGCCAGCACCCTAGGGGGACTATATAATTCACCCCTCCACTTT.

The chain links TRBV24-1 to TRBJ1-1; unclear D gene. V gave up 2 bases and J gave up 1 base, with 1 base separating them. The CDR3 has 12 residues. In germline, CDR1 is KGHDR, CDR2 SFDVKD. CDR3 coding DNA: TGTGCCACCAGTGATTGGAACACTGAAGCTTTCTTT. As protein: CATSDWNTEAFF.

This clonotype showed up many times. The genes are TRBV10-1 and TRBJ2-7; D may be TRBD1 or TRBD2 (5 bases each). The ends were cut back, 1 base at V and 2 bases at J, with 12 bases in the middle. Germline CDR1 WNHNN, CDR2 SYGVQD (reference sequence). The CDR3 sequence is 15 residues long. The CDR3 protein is CASSEWGSNAYEQYF. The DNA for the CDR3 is TGCGCCAGCAGTGAGTGGGGGTCGAACGCCTACGAGCAGTACTTC.

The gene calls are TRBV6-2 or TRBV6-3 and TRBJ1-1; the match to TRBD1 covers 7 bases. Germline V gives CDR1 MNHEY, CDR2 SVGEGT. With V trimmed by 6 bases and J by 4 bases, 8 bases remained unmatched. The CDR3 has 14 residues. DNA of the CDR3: TGTGCCAGCAGCAGACAGGGATTCATCACTGAAGCTTTCTTT. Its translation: CASSRQGFITEAFF.

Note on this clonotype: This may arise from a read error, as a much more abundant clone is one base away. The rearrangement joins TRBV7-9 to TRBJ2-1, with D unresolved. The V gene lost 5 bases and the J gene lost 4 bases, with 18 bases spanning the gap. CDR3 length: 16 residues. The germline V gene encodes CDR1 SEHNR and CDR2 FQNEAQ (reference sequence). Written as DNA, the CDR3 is TGTGCCAGCAGCCGCCGCATGCCGATACTATACAATGAGCAGTTCTTC. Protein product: CASSRRMPILYNEQFF. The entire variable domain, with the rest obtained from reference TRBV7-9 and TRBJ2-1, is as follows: DTGVSQNPRHKITKRGQNVTFRCDPISEHNRLYWYRQTLGQGPEFLTYFQNEAQLEKSRLLSDRFSAERPKGSFSTLEIQRTEQGDSAMYLCASSRRMPILYNEQFFGPGTRLTVL.

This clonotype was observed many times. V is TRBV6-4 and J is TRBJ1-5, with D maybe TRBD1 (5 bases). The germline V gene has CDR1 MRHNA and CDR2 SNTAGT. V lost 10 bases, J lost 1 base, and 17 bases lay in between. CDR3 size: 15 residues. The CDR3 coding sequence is TGTGCCACCCGACCACGGGACGCGAGCAATCAGCCCCAGCATTTT. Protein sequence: CATRPRDASNQPQHF.

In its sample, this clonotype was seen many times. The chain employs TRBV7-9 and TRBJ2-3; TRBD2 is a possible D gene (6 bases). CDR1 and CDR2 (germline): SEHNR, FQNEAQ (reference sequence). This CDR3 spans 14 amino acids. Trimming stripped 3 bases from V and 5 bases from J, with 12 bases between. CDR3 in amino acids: CASSFGEVGDTQYF. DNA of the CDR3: TGTGCCAGCAGCTTTGGGGAGGTCGGAGATACGCAGTATTTT. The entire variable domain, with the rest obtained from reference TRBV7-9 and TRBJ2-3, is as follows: DTGVSQNPRHKITKRGQNVTFRCDPISEHNRLYWYRQTLGQGPEFLTYFQNEAQLEKSRLLSDRFSAERPKGSFSTLEIQRTEQGDSAMYLCASSFGEVGDTQYFGPGTRLTVL.

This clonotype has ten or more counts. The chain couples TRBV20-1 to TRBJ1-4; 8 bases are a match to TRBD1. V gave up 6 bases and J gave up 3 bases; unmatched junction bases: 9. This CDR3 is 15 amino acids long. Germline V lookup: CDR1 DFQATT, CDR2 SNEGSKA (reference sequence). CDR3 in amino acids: CSAMDRARANEKLFF. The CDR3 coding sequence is TGCAGTGCGATGGACAGGGCCAGGGCTAATGAAAAACTGTTTTTT.

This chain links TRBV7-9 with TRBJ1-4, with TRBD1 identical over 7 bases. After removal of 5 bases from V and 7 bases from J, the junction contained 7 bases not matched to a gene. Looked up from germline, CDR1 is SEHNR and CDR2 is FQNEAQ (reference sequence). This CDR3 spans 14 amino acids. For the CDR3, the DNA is TGTGCCAGCAGCCGGGACAGCCGACCTGAAAAACTGTTTTTT. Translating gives CASSRDSRPEKLFF.

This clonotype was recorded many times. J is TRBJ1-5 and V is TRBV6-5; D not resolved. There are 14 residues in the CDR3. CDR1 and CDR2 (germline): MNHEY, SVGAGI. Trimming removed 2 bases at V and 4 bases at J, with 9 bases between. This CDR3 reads CASSYGGYNQPQHF. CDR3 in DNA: TGTGCCAGCAGTTACGGAGGGTATAATCAGCCCCAGCATTTT.